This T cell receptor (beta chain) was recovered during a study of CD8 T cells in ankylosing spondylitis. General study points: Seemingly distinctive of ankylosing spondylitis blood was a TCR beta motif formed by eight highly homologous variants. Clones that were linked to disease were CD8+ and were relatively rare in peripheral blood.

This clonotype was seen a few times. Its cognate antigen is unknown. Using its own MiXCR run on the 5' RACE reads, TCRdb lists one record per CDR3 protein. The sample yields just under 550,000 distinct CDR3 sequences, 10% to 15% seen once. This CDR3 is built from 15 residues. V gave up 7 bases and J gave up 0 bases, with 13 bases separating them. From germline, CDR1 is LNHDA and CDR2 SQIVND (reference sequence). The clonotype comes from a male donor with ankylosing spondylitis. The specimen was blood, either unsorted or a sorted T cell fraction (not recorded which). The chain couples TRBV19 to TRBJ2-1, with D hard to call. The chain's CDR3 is CASTVALSSYNEQFF. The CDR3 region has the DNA TGTGCCAGTACTGTGGCGTTAAGCTCCTACAATGAGCAGTTCTTC.